The 24 T cell receptor beta chains below come from one sample, sequenced in a study of blood T cells in healthy people across ages. It was with a sample-barcoded 5' primer and a J-beta primer mix that a second PCR of roughly 7 to 12 cycles was run. In TCRdb, the 5' RACE reads were re-called with MiXCR into one record per CDR3 protein. The sample has 710,000 or so distinct CDR3 sequences, approximately 22% seen once. The sample taken for sequencing was blood. These receptor sequences come from a man in his 70s in good health.

This chain joins TRBV5-1 and TRBJ2-5, with D maybe TRBD2 (6 bases). The J call may not be correct, given that the DNA end is closer to TRBJ2-1. Germline lookup yields CDR1 SGHRS and CDR2 YFSETQ. This CDR3 region has 15 residues. The DNA of the CDR3 is TGCGCCAGCAGCTTGTTTCCGGGAGCTGCCAATGAGCAGTTCTTC. As protein: CASSLFPGAANEQFF.

This clonotype was seen a handful of times. The chain combines TRBV7-9 with TRBJ1-6; TRBD1 matches at 7 bases. V gave up 5 bases and J gave up 7 bases; unmatched junction bases: 5. This CDR3 region has 14 residues. Per the germline V gene, CDR1 is SEHNR and CDR2 is FQNEAQ (reference sequence). The CDR3 is CASSDREPNSPLHF. Here the CDR3 DNA reads TGTGCCAGCAGCGACAGGGAACCGAATTCACCCCTCCACTTT.

The rearrangement joins TRBV7-2 to TRBJ1-2; TRBD1 matches at 9 bases. Germline values: CDR1 SGHTA, CDR2 FQGNSA. The ends lost 1 base at V and 6 bases at J; junction bases unmatched: 3. This CDR3 is 14 amino acids long. The CDR3 spells CASSLVGTGNGYTF. The CDR3 coding sequence is TGTGCCAGCAGCTTAGTAGGGACAGGGAATGGCTACACCTTC.

The chain combines TRBV5-5 with TRBJ1-6; tentative D call: TRBD1 (5 bases). V lost 0 bases and J lost 6, with 13 bases in between. CDR3 length: 16 residues. Germline V gene sequence: CDR1 SGHKS, CDR2 YYEKEE (reference sequence). The CDR3 DNA is TGTGCCAGCAGCTTGGCGGGGGTGAGGTCTAATTCACCCCTCCACTTT. Residues: CASSLAGVRSNSPLHF.

This sequence joins TRBV11-2 and TRBJ2-3; 14 bases map to TRBD2. V shed 1 base and J 2 bases; nucleotides not matched to a gene: 2. CDR1 and CDR2 (germline): SGHAT, FQNNGV. The CDR3 loop spans 17 amino acids. The CDR3 spells CASSLGLAGGLTDTQYF. The CDR3 nucleotides are TGTGCCAGCAGCTTAGGACTAGCGGGGGGGCTCACAGATACGCAGTATTTT.

This clonotype has only a few counts. The chain combines TRBV5-1 with TRBJ2-7, with D possibly called TRBD1 or TRBD2 (6 bases each). Trimming removed 3 bases at V and 4 bases at J, with 14 bases between. The CDR3 is made up of 14 amino acids. Germline V gives CDR1 SGHRS, CDR2 YFSETQ. The CDR3 bases are TGCGCCAGCAGCTCGGGGGACAAACCTTACGAGCAGTACGTC. It specifies CASSSGDKPYEQYV.

This rearrangement joins TRBV29-1 to TRBJ1-1; perhaps TRBD1 as D (6 bases). CDR3 length: 15 amino acids. Per germline, CDR1 SQVTM and CDR2 ANQGSEA. The ends were cut back, 1 base at V and 4 bases at J, with 16 bases in the middle. The CDR3 spells CSVEGTEKGGTEAFF. The CDR3 nucleotides are TGCAGCGTTGAAGGGACTGAAAAAGGGGGCACTGAAGCTTTCTTT.

The chain couples TRBV29-1 to TRBJ2-5, with D hard to call. The CDR3 totals 13 residues. Per the germline V gene, CDR1 is SQVTM and CDR2 is ANQGSEA. V was clipped by 4 bases and J by 1 base, with 10 bases between them. CDR3 nucleotides: TGCAGCGTTGTAGGTCGAGCCCAAGAGACCCAGTACTTC. Protein: CSVVGRAQETQYF.

The V gene is TRBV12-3 or TRBV12-4, the J gene TRBJ1-1, with D uncertain. V was shortened by 8 bases and J by 3 bases, with 10 bases between the two germline ends. The CDR3 totals 12 residues. In DNA form, the CDR3 reads TGTGCCAGCTCAGGTGGGGACACTGAAGCTTTCTTT. Protein: CASSGGDTEAFF.

This clonotype showed up just a few times. This chain links TRBV5-1 with TRBJ2-1, with a weak D call TRBD2 (7 bases). V lost 0 bases, J lost 2 bases, and 12 bases lay in between. The CDR3 length is 16 residues. Germline CDR1 and CDR2: SGHRS and YFSETQ. DNA for the CDR3: TGCGCCAGCAGCTTGGTGGGGGGGGGCACCTACAATGAGCAGTTCTTC. Its protein is CASSLVGGGTYNEQFF. Full variable domain (rest looked up from reference TRBV5-1 and TRBJ2-1): KAGVTQTPRYLIKTRGQQVTLSCSPISGHRSVSWYQQTPGQGLQFLFEYFSETQRNKGNFPGRFSGRQFSNSRSEMNVSTLELGDSALYLCASSLVGGGTYNEQFFGPGTRLTVL.

The chain combines TRBV7-2 with TRBJ2-3; 14 bases are a match to TRBD2. V lost 5 bases, J lost 4 bases, and 5 bases stayed unmatched. The germline CDR1 and CDR2 sequences are SGHTA and FQGNSA. The CDR3 sequence is 16 residues long. CDR3 loop: CASSTPTSGRADTQYF. The CDR3 DNA follows: TGTGCCAGCAGCACACCGACTAGCGGGAGGGCAGATACGCAGTATTTT.

This chain joins TRBV9 and TRBJ2-1, with D perhaps TRBD1 (5 bases). Trimming cost V 0 bases and J 6 bases, with 10 bases left between them. CDR1 is SGDLS and CDR2 is YYNGEE in the germline V gene. This CDR3 is built from 14 residues. DNA of the CDR3: TGTGCCAGCAGCGTAGCAGGACATCTCAATGAGCAGTTCTTC. It encodes CASSVAGHLNEQFF. The full variable domain, completed using reference TRBV9 and TRBJ2-1, is DSGVTQTPKHLITATGQRVTLRCSPRSGDLSVYWYQQSLDQGLQFLIQYYNGEERAKGNILERFSAQQFPDLHSELNLSSLELGDSALYFCASSVAGHLNEQFFGPGTRLTVL.

The chain uses TRBV5-1 and TRBJ2-7; 8 positions match TRBD1. The V gene end was trimmed by 3 bases and the J gene end by 3 bases; junction bases not matched to a gene: 8. The CDR3 contains 15 residues. Germline assignment: CDR1 SGHRS and CDR2 YFSETQ. The CDR3 nucleotides read TGCGCCAGCAGCTCTCGGTGGACAGGGATCTACGAGCAGTACTTC. Amino acids: CASSSRWTGIYEQYF.

This clonotype was recorded a few times. V usage is TRBV5-6 and J usage is TRBJ1-5; 8 bases match TRBD1. The CDR3 covers 14 residues. Germline CDR1 reads SGHDT; CDR2 reads YYEEEE. V was pared by 0 bases and J by 16 bases, with 12 bases of the junction left unmatched. CDR3 sequence reads: CASSLEREHGQGHF. CDR3 sequence (DNA): TGTGCCAGCAGCTTGGAGAGGGAGCACGGACAGGGACATTTT.

For this clonotype: A read error is possible here, since a much larger clone lies one base away. V and J are TRBV12-3 or TRBV12-4 and TRBJ2-7, with D maybe TRBD1 (5 bases). The CDR3 sequence is 12 residues long. The CDR3 region has the DNA TGTGCCAACAGTTTGACAGCTTACGAGCAGTACTTC. Translating it yields CANSLTAYEQYF.

V is TRBV7-8 and J is TRBJ2-1, with D uncertain. With 7 bases removed from V and 4 bases from J, the gap between germline ends came to 5 bases. The CDR3 runs 11 residues. In germline, CDR1 is SGHVS, CDR2 FQNEAQ. The CDR3 DNA reads as TGTGCCAGCACGGTGTACAATGAGCAGTTCTTC. Translation gives CASTVYNEQFF.

This clonotype has a handful of counts. The CDR3 sequence: CASSNDRTYEQYF. CDR3 DNA sequence: TGTGCCAGCAGCAACGACAGGACCTACGAGCAGTACTTC. The V call is TRBV5-4, the J call TRBJ2-7, with a possible D match to TRBD1 (6 bases). The V and J ends lost 4 bases and 2 bases respectively, with 10 bases between them. The CDR3 spans 13 residues. Per the germline V gene, CDR1 is SGHNT and CDR2 is YYREEE (reference sequence).

This clonotype was seen a few times. The chain uses TRBV4-1 and TRBJ2-7; D not resolved. CDR1 is MGHRA and CDR2 is YSYEKL in the germline V gene. V was shortened by 1 base and J by 3 bases, with 13 bases between the two germline ends. This CDR3 contains 15 residues. The CDR3, as DNA: TGCGCCAGCAGCCAAGGGATTATGGAGAACTACGAGCAGTACTTC. Residues: CASSQGIMENYEQYF.

As regards this clonotype: Because the CDR3's place on the DNA is in doubt, the DNA is left out and the CDR3 is given as listed by TCRdb. The chain recombines TRBV5-5 with TRBJ1-1. The CDR3 is made up of 15 amino acids, end residues included. The germline V gene has CDR1 SGHKS and CDR2 YYEKEE (reference sequence). CDR3 region: CASSNFGGGNTEAFF.

The V call is TRBV6-6, the J call TRBJ2-1, with unresolved D. The CDR3 consists of 12 residues. V shed 6 bases and J shed 7 bases, with 10 bases lying between them. Per the germline V gene, CDR1 is MNHNY and CDR2 is SVGAGI (reference sequence). CDR3 sequence: CASRIRQNEQFF. The CDR3 DNA reads TGTGCCAGCAGAATCCGACAAAATGAGCAGTTCTTC.

V is TRBV28 and J is TRBJ2-1, with 8 bases identical to TRBD2. CDR1 and CDR2 from the germline V gene are MDHEN and SYDVKM. The V and J ends lost 6 bases and 5 bases, in that order; junction bases with no gene match: 9. This CDR3 is 15 amino acids long. CDR3 DNA: TGTGCCAGCAGACCCGGGGGGGGGAATCACAATGAGCAGTTCTTC. This gives the protein CASRPGGGNHNEQFF.

The chain carries TRBV10-3 and TRBJ2-2, with D possibly TRBD1 on 6 matching bases. The CDR3 runs 15 residues. Looked up from germline, CDR1 is ENHRY and CDR2 is SYGVKD. The V gene lost 8 bases and the J gene lost 4 bases, with 17 bases spanning the gap. The CDR3 protein is CAIGNQGYGTGELFF. CDR3 nucleotides: TGTGCCATCGGAAACCAGGGGTATGGCACCGGGGAGCTGTTTTTT.

The V gene is TRBV5-6, the J gene TRBJ1-5; 10 positions agree with TRBD1. V was clipped by 1 base and J by 5 bases; unmatched bases: 9. The CDR3 length is 17 residues. Germline values: CDR1 SGHDT, CDR2 YYEEEE. The chain's CDR3 is CASSLYGTGVNHQPQHF. CDR3 coding DNA: TGTGCCAGCAGCTTGTATGGGACAGGGGTTAACCATCAGCCCCAGCATTTT.

The chain couples TRBV27 to TRBJ2-7; D is undetermined. CDR1 is MNHEY and CDR2 is SMNVEV in the germline V gene (reference sequence). Trimming pared 6 bases from V and 1 base from J, leaving 10 bases between. The CDR3 covers 13 residues. Here the CDR3 reads CASSLRTSYEQYF. The CDR3 bases are TGTGCCAGCAGCCTTCGGACGTCCTACGAGCAGTACTTC.